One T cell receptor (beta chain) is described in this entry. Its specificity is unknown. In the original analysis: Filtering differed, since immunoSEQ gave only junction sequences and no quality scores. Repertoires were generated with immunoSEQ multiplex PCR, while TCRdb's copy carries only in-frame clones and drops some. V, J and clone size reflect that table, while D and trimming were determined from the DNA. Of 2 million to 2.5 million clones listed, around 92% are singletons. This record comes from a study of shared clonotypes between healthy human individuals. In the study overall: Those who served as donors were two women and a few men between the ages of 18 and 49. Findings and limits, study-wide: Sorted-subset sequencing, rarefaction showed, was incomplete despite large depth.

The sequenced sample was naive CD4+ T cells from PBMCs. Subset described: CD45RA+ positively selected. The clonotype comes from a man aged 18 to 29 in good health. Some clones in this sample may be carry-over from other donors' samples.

CDR3: CAWRAQGGGNTIYF. DNA for the CDR3: TGTGCCTGGAGAGCACAGGGCGGTGGAAACACCATATATTTT. V usage is TRBV30 and J usage is TRBJ1-3, with D tentatively TRBD1 (6 bases). CDR1 GTSNPN and CDR2 SVGIG come from the germline V gene (reference sequence). The CDR3 is made up of 14 amino acids. Trimming pared 3 bases from V and 3 bases from J, leaving 12 bases between. The full variable domain, its missing parts supplied by reference TRBV30 and TRBJ1-3, is SQTIHQWPATLVQPVGSPLSLECTVEGTSNPNLYWYRQAAGRGLQLLFYSVGIGQISSEVPQNLSASRPQDRQFILSSKKLLLSDSGFYLCAWRAQGGGNTIYFGEGSWLTVV.